One and the same sample provided the 7 T cell receptor beta chains below, sequenced in a study of blood T cell repertoires in COVID-19. Assay: immunoSEQ multiplex PCR; the TCRdb copy retains only in-frame clones and omits some. The table lists 230,000 or so clones, roughly 88% of them singletons. The specimen was PBMCs or T cells enriched from blood (not recorded which). The receptors derive from a woman aged 45 to 65 with acute COVID-19.

In the case of this clone: This specimen includes other DNA sequences encoding the same CDR3. The chain employs TRBV30 and TRBJ1-2; TRBD1 is a possible D gene (5 bases). From germline, CDR1 is GTSNPN and CDR2 SVGIG (reference sequence). The CDR3 loop spans 12 amino acids. The V and J ends lost 2 bases and 2 bases respectively, with 6 bases between them. The DNA of the CDR3 is TGTGCCTGGAGTCAGGGAAACTATGGCTACACCTTC. Its protein product is CAWSQGNYGYTF.

The J gene is TRBJ1-1, the V gene TRBV27; D remains ambiguous. This CDR3 has 13 amino acids. Trimming removed 8 bases from V and 3 bases from J, with 13 bases in between. CDR1 and CDR2 (germline): MNHEY, SMNVEV (reference sequence). The DNA for the CDR3 is TGTGCCAGCCGTACGGGTAGACACACTGAAGCTTTCTTT. This gives the protein CASRTGRHTEAFF.

The V and J genes are TRBV10-3 and TRBJ2-7, with D possibly matching TRBD1 (6 bases). The CDR3 runs to 13 residues. Germline V lookup: CDR1 ENHRY, CDR2 SYGVKD. The V and J ends lost 3 bases and 3 bases respectively, with 9 bases between them. CDR3 loop: CAISEGQNYEQYF. In DNA, the CDR3 is TGTGCCATCAGTGAAGGACAGAACTACGAGCAGTACTTC.

The V call is TRBV6-6, the J call TRBJ2-7; 9 nucleotides match TRBD2. Germline CDR1 is MNHNY and CDR2 is SVGAGI (reference sequence). The ends lost 8 bases at V and 1 base at J; junction bases unmatched: 9. The CDR3 loop spans 15 amino acids. The CDR3 DNA sequence: TGTGCCAGCGGCGAAGCGGGAGGCCCTTCCTACGAGCAGTACTTC. Translated, it gives CASGEAGGPSYEQYF.

The chain couples TRBV5-5 to TRBJ2-7, with 7 bases aligning to TRBD1. CDR3 length: 14 residues. Unmatched junction bases numbered 6, after V lost 4 bases and J lost 2 bases. Germline CDR1 reads SGHKS; CDR2 reads YYEKEE (reference sequence). This CDR3 reads CASSPGTAPYEQYF. For the CDR3, the DNA is TGTGCCAGCAGCCCAGGGACAGCCCCCTACGAGCAGTACTTC.

The chain has TRBV7-8 and TRBJ1-5; D remains ambiguous. This CDR3 contains 14 residues. Germline CDR1 reads SGHVS; CDR2 reads FQNEAQ. V was pared by 3 bases and J by 3 bases, with 9 bases between. DNA for the CDR3: TGTGCCAGCAGCTTCGACATTGACAATCAGCCCCAGCATTTT. Translated, it gives CASSFDIDNQPQHF.

The chain is built from TRBV23-1 and TRBJ1-5, with 7 bases aligning to TRBD1. TRBV23-1 is an open reading frame, and its role is uncertain. V shed 1 base, J shed 2 bases, and the junction held 14 bases outside the gene matches. The CDR3 length is 19 residues. In DNA, the CDR3 is TGCGCCAGCAGTCAATATGACAGGGTAGGGGTCAAGGGCAATCAGCCCCAGCATTTT. This gives the protein CASSQYDRVGVKGNQPQHF.